This entry features one T cell receptor beta chain sequence. V lost 1 base and J lost 6, with 4 bases in between. This CDR3 contains 12 residues. Profiled with immunoSEQ multiplex PCR; TCRdb holds only in-frame clones, not every one. The data contain tens of thousands of clones, 89% of them seen just once; the ten biggest clones take up over 9%. The record originates from a study of control samples from healthy donors and cancer patients. The specimen sequenced was PBMCs. The clonotype comes from a woman between 45 and 65 years old with colorectal cancer. The chain carries TRBV12-3 or TRBV12-4 and TRBJ1-5; D gene unclear. CDR3: CASSLGLQPQHF. The DNA of the CDR3 is TGTGCCAGCAGTTTAGGACTTCAGCCCCAGCATTTT.